This T cell receptor beta chain was sequenced during a study of vaccination and CD4 T cells after COVID-19. About the research overall: Convalescent cases comprised nine mild and one severe, all SARS-CoV-2 positive by nasal swab PCR.

The Oncomine TCR Beta short-read assay generated sequence data from the DNA of cultured CD4+ T cells. TCRdb reprocessed the PCR reads with MiXCR, giving one entry per CDR3 protein. This repertoire shows 12,000 to 15,000 distinct CDR3 sequences, 53% found once; its top ten account for around 9.1%. Regarding treatment: roughly ten-day PBMC culture with coronavirus spike peptide pools or control peptides (ViraFEST assay). Using peptide pools, antigen-specific T cells were expanded in ViraFEST before TCRs were sequenced. Fresh IL-2 medium replaced half the culture medium on days 3 and 7. For this clonotype: As yet, its antigen is unknown.

Germline V gene data show CDR1 as DFQATT and CDR2 as SNEGSKA (reference sequence). The V gene lost 1 base and the J gene lost 5 bases, with 13 bases spanning the gap. The CDR3 spans 14 residues. The sequence derives from a human donor who had recovered from COVID-19. The input for sequencing was CD4+ T cells from blood, cultured in vitro, taken before SARS-CoV-2 vaccination. The chain has TRBV20-1 and TRBJ2-3; possibly TRBD2 for D (6 bases). CDR3 DNA: TGCAGTGCTAGAGTCGGGGGAAGCCGAGATACGCAGTATTTT. Encoded protein: CSARVGGSRDTQYF.